This is a list of T cell receptor beta chains from one sample in a study of blood T cell repertoires in COVID-19. Sequenced by immunoSEQ multiplex PCR; TCRdb stores in-frame clones only, minus some. Among around 110,000 clones listed, about 87% were seen once. Sequencing was carried out using peripheral blood. Receptors were obtained from a man between 50 and 59 years old with active or convalescent COVID-19. CDR3s include the opening cysteine and the closing phenylalanine or tryptophan. The D gene is left open where the match is weak. Clone size is stated in some rows and not others, as once, few, many or a class when expanded.

-	TRBJ2-7	TRBV21-1	-	CASSKVRTPYEQYF	TGTGCCAGCAGCAAAGTTCGGACACCCTACGAGCAGTACTTC
-	TRBJ2-7	TRBV24-1	-	CATSDPYTGLQYF	TGTGCCACCAGTGATCCATACACAGGGCTGCAGTACTTC
-	TRBJ1-2	TRBV30	-	CAWSVGGGSYGYTF	TGTGCCTGGAGTGTAGGGGGGGGTAGCTATGGCTACACCTTC
TRBD2	TRBJ2-1	TRBV5-1	-	CASSKGLAGSLEQFF	TGCGCCAGCAGCAAGGGACTAGCGGGATCCCTGGAGCAGTTCTTC
-	TRBJ2-1	TRBV2	once	CASKVEVNEQFF	TGTGCCAGCAAAGTAGAGGTCAATGAGCAGTTCTTC
-	TRBJ1-3	TRBV7-2	-	CASSLGVSSGNTIYF	TGTGCCAGCAGCTTAGGTGTGAGCTCTGGAAACACCATATATTTT
TRBD2	TRBJ2-1	TRBV11-1	-	CASSLGTSSYNEQFF	TGTGCCAGCAGCTTAGGGACTAGCTCCTACAATGAGCAGTTCTTC
TRBD1	TRBJ2-7	TRBV28	-	CASSLSGQVYEQYF	TGTGCCAGCAGTTTGTCGGGACAGGTTTACGAGCAGTACTTC
TRBD1	TRBJ1-3	TRBV19	-	CATRQGDSSGNTIYF	TGTGCCACTCGACAGGGGGACTCGTCTGGAAACACCATATATTTT
-	TRBJ1-2	TRBV4-1	-	CASSQAFPLNYGYTF	TGCGCCAGCAGCCAAGCCTTCCCCTTGAACTATGGCTACACCTTC
TRBD1	TRBJ2-7	TRBV19	once	CASSVTGASYEQYF	TGTGCCAGTAGTGTGACAGGGGCCAGCTACGAGCAGTACTTC
-	TRBJ1-1	TRBV18	-	CASSPRDMNTEAFF	TGTGCCAGCTCACCCCGAGATATGAACACTGAAGCTTTCTTT
TRBD2	TRBJ2-5	TRBV7-2	few	CASSPRLAGGETQYF	TGTGCCAGCAGCCCACGACTAGCGGGAGGAGAGACCCAGTACTTC
-	TRBJ1-1	TRBV28	-	CASSPSPQAFF	TGTGCCAGCAGTCCCTCCCCCCAAGCTTTCTTT
TRBD1	TRBJ2-1	TRBV5-4	-	CASSSPGQGYNEQFF	TGTGCCAGCAGCTCGCCGGGACAGGGTTACAATGAGCAGTTCTTC
-	TRBJ1-1	TRBV28	-	CASTKGLLNTEAFF	TGTGCCAGCACCAAGGGGTTGTTGAACACTGAAGCTTTCTTT
TRBD2	TRBJ2-1	TRBV11-3	-	CASSPVGTSGSAYNEQFF	TGTGCCAGCAGCCCCGTCGGGACTAGCGGGAGCGCCTACAATGAGCAGTTCTTC
-	TRBJ2-6	TRBV28	-	CASSGWLTKDPGAPGANVLTF	TGTGCCAGCAGTGGCTGGCTAACGAAGGACCCGGGAGCTCCTGGGGCCAACGTCCTGACTTTC
TRBD1	TRBJ2-7	TRBV7-2	-	CASSLARTGGYEQYF	TGTGCCAGCAGCTTAGCCCGGACAGGGGGCTACGAGCAGTACTTC
-	TRBJ1-2	TRBV2	-	CASQREGGYGYTF	TGTGCCTCCCAAAGGGAGGGAGGGTATGGCTACACCTTC
-	TRBJ2-7	TRBV6-2/TRBV6-3	-	CASSRLASSYEQYF	TGTGCCAGCAGCCGATTAGCTAGCTCCTACGAGCAGTACTTC
-	TRBJ2-7	TRBV10-3	-	CAISPFSDSSYEQYF	TGTGCCATCAGCCCCTTTTCAGACAGTTCCTACGAGCAGTACTTC
-	TRBJ1-4	TRBV4-1	-	CASSPQATNEKLFF	TGCGCCAGCAGTCCACAGGCAACTAATGAAAAACTGTTTTTT
-	TRBJ1-2	TRBV19	-	CASSIDGLYGYTF	TGTGCCAGTAGTATAGATGGGCTTTATGGCTACACCTTC
TRBD2	TRBJ2-1	TRBV29-1	-	CSVGTSNEQFF	TGCAGCGTAGGGACTAGCAATGAGCAGTTCTTC
-	TRBJ1-2	TRBV19	-	CASSISGVNSNGYTF	TGTGCCAGTAGTATCTCCGGGGTTAACAGCAATGGCTACACCTTC
TRBD2	TRBJ2-3	TRBV9	-	CASSVGAGGQVDTQYF	TGTGCCAGCAGCGTAGGGGCGGGAGGGCAGGTGGATACGCAGTATTTT
-	TRBJ1-2	TRBV15	few	CATSFLIGANYGYTF	TGTGCCACCAGCTTCCTTATTGGGGCAAACTATGGCTACACCTTC
TRBD1	TRBJ1-4	TRBV27	once	CASSWDRGEKLFF	TGTGCCAGCAGTTGGGACAGGGGTGAAAAACTGTTTTTT
TRBD2	TRBJ2-1	TRBV27	-	CASSFALAGDKGGEQFF	TGTGCCAGCAGTTTCGCTTTAGCGGGAGATAAAGGGGGTGAGCAGTTCTTC
-	TRBJ2-5	TRBV5-6	-	CASSLQGNQETQYF	TGTGCCAGCAGCTTGCAGGGCAACCAAGAGACCCAGTACTTC
TRBD2	TRBJ2-1	TRBV13	-	CASSLKLAGEGEQFF	TGTGCCAGCAGCTTAAAGTTAGCGGGAGAGGGTGAGCAGTTCTTC
-	TRBJ1-2	TRBV28	-	CASSLPGAWGYTF	TGTGCCAGCAGTCTGCCAGGGGCATGGGGCTACACCTTC
-	TRBJ1-2	TRBV6-1	-	CASSEASWATNYGYTF	TGTGCCAGCAGTGAAGCTTCGTGGGCGACTAACTATGGCTACACCTTC
-	TRBJ1-6	TRBV29-1	-	CSAPWGGHSSYNSPLHF	TGCAGCGCCCCGTGGGGGGGGCATAGCTCCTATAATTCACCCCTCCACTTT
-	TRBJ1-5	TRBV28	-	CASSWGRADGQPQHF	TGTGCCAGCAGTTGGGGCCGGGCGGACGGTCAGCCCCAGCATTTT
TRBD2	TRBJ2-2	TRBV27	few	CASSGPSGRAMNTGELFF	TGTGCCAGCAGCGGGCCTAGCGGGAGGGCGATGAACACCGGGGAGCTGTTTTTT
-	TRBJ2-1	TRBV27	-	CASSSAGDGKQFF	TGTGCCAGCAGTTCGGCAGGCGACGGTAAGCAGTTCTTC
TRBD2	TRBJ2-7	TRBV5-1	-	CASSPGGGLTYEQYF	TGCGCCAGCAGCCCCGGGGGGGGGCTAACCTACGAGCAGTACTTC
-	TRBJ2-3	TRBV6-2/TRBV6-3	-	CASSYLEDRTADTQYF	TGTGCCAGCAGTTACTTGGAGGACCGGACGGCAGATACGCAGTATTTT
-	TRBJ2-7	TRBV7-2	-	CASSLVAANQGEQYF	TGTGCCAGCAGCTTAGTAGCAGCTAACCAAGGCGAGCAGTACTTC
-	TRBJ1-2	TRBV15	-	CATSRDPGRGANYGYTF	TGTGCCACCAGCAGAGATCCCGGCCGCGGTGCCAACTATGGCTACACCTTC
TRBD2	TRBJ2-1	TRBV10-2	-	CASSDAGGPYEQFF	TGCGCCAGCAGTGATGCGGGAGGGCCTTATGAGCAGTTCTTC
-	TRBJ1-2	TRBV12-3/TRBV12-4	-	CASSFGNYYGYTF	TGTGCCAGCAGTTTCGGGAACTACTATGGCTACACCTTC
-	TRBJ2-4	TRBV25-1	-	CASSEPVKNIQYF	TGTGCCAGCAGTGAACCGGTCAAAAACATTCAGTACTTC
-	TRBJ1-2	TRBV13	-	CASSLLSNSSF	TGTGCCAGCAGCTTACTGTCGAATTCCAGCTTC
-	TRBJ1-5	TRBV30	once	CAWRQNSNQPQHF	TGTGCCTGGAGACAGAATAGCAATCAGCCCCAGCATTTT
-	TRBJ1-1	TRBV7-9	-	CASSIDRNTEAFF	TGTGCCAGCAGCATCGACAGGAACACTGAAGCTTTCTTT
TRBD1	TRBJ2-7	TRBV5-1	-	CASSLGTASYEQYF	TGCGCCAGCAGCCTCGGGACAGCCTCCTACGAGCAGTACTTC
TRBD2	TRBJ2-5	TRBV2	-	CASSETSPGLGETQYF	TGTGCCAGCAGTGAAACTTCCCCGGGACTAGGAGAGACCCAGTACTTC
TRBD1	TRBJ1-5	TRBV9	-	CASGAVDRVGQPQHF	TGTGCCAGCGGCGCGGTGGACAGGGTTGGTCAGCCCCAGCATTTT
-	TRBJ2-7	TRBV6-6	-	CASSYVGHEYEQYF	TGTGCCAGCAGTTACGTGGGACACGAATACGAGCAGTACTTC
TRBD1	TRBJ1-1	TRBV28	-	CASSEGALNTEAFF	TGTGCCAGCAGTGAGGGGGCTTTGAACACTGAAGCTTTCTTT
-	TRBJ1-1	TRBV2	-	CASSDYRNTEAFF	TGTGCCAGCAGTGATTACAGGAACACTGAAGCTTTCTTT
-	TRBJ1-2	TRBV9	-	CASSGLARGGYTF	TGTGCCAGCAGCGGACTTGCGCGGGGTGGCTACACCTTC
TRBD1	TRBJ1-4	TRBV7-6	-	CASSYDRDRFNEKLFF	TGTGCCAGCAGCTATGATCGGGACAGATTTAATGAAAAACTGTTTTTT
TRBD2	TRBJ2-1	TRBV6-2/TRBV6-3	-	CASSYSLAGKNEQFF	TGTGCCAGCAGTTACTCGCTAGCGGGAAAGAATGAGCAGTTCTTC
-	TRBJ1-5	TRBV29-1	-	CSARLNDQPQHF	TGCAGCGCACGACTGAACGATCAGCCCCAGCATTTT